This T cell receptor beta chain was sequenced in a study of cytomegalovirus exposure and HLA in healthy donors. The CDR3 covers 14 residues. Germline loops: CDR1 LNHNV, CDR2 YYDKDF (reference sequence). Trimming pared 8 bases from V and 6 bases from J, leaving 19 bases between. PCR primers comprised 60 Vbeta and 13 Jbeta primers. Libraries were prepared by immunoSEQ multiplex PCR; TCRdb keeps only in-frame clonotypes and omits some of them. This table has 180,000 or so clones, about 59% appearing once. The chain uses TRBV15 and TRBJ1-1, with a weak D call TRBD1 (6 bases). The source is a man aged 35 to 55 in good health and CMV-seronegative. Sequenced: PBMCs. In nucleotides, the CDR3 is TGTGCCACCTCCCGTGGGGGGGCGCGCGCTGAAGCTTTCTTT. Its protein is CATSRGGARAEAFF.